A single sample is the source of the 29 T cell receptor beta chains below, sequenced in a study of regulatory T cells in long-lasting Graves disease. Time point described: persistent/refractory GD, antithyroid drugs over 5 years with positive TRAb. PBMC RNA was the source of the TCR library. CDR3 regions were amplified by Arm-PCR using iRepertoire HTBI primers to build TCR beta libraries. TCRdb reprocessed the multiplex PCR reads via MiXCR and lists one record per CDR3 protein. The sample holds 310,000 or so distinct CDR3 sequences, roughly a fifth seen once. Sequencing used peripheral blood mononuclear cells (PBMCs), obtained when the disease was refractory, from a patient treated with antithyroid drugs. The receptors originated from a female donor with Graves disease.

This clonotype was recorded only once. A much larger clone is a single base away; this may be a read error. This sequence joins TRBV11-1 and TRBJ2-7, with D possibly being TRBD2 (6 bases). This CDR3 has 15 amino acids. Per germline, CDR1 SGHAT and CDR2 FQDESV (reference sequence). V was shortened by 5 bases and J by 6 bases, with 20 bases between the two germline ends. CDR3 DNA sequence: TGTGCCAGCAGCAGGGATGGAGGGCCTGAGGGCGAGCAGTACTTC. Translated: CASSRDGGPEGEQYF.

V is TRBV3-1 and J is TRBJ2-6; D is possibly TRBD2 (6 bases). There are 13 residues in the CDR3. The V gene's germline CDR1 is LGHDT and CDR2 YNNKEL (reference sequence). V was shortened by 4 bases and J by 10 bases, with 11 bases between the two germline ends. CDR3 amino acids: CASSLAGSNVLTF. The DNA for the CDR3 is TGTGCCAGCAGCCTCGCCGGGAGTAACGTCCTGACTTTC.

This clonotype has ten or more counts. V usage is TRBV5-1 and J usage is TRBJ1-1, with D maybe TRBD1 (6 bases). Between the trimmed V and J ends, which lost 4 bases and 3 bases, there was a span of 10 bases. The germline V gene encodes CDR1 SGHRS and CDR2 YFSETQ. The CDR3 spans 13 residues. The CDR3 loop is CASSMGADTEAFF. In DNA, the CDR3 is TGCGCCAGCAGCATGGGGGCCGACACTGAAGCTTTCTTT.

Ten or more counts support this clonotype. The V call is TRBV6-1, the J call TRBJ2-2; D might be TRBD1 or TRBD2, each matching 7 bases. The germline V and J ends were trimmed by 6 bases and 3 bases, with 20 bases remaining between them. The CDR3 has 17 residues. Germline V gene sequence: CDR1 MNHNS, CDR2 SASEGT. In DNA, the CDR3 is TGTGCCAGCAGCCTGGGGGGAGGGGGCGCGGACACCGGGGAGCTGTTTTTT. It is translated as CASSLGGGGADTGELFF.

This clonotype was detected only a few times. The V call is TRBV28, the J call TRBJ2-7, with a possible D match to TRBD1 (6 bases). V lost 2 bases to trimming and J lost 2 bases, with 10 bases between them. The CDR3 is 14 residues long. Germline V gene sequence: CDR1 MDHEN, CDR2 SYDVKM. The DNA of the CDR3 is TGTGCCAGCAGTTTACAGGGGACGGCCTACGAGCAGTACTTC. Translating gives CASSLQGTAYEQYF.

The chain employs TRBV28 and TRBJ1-1; D is undetermined. V lost 3 bases to trimming and J lost 0 bases, with 11 bases between them. Germline V gives CDR1 MDHEN, CDR2 SYDVKM. The CDR3 loop spans 15 amino acids. The CDR3 spells CASSFLDGLNTEAFF. In DNA, the CDR3 is TGTGCCAGCAGTTTCCTCGACGGACTGAACACTGAAGCTTTCTTT.

A note on this clonotype: This may stem from a read error, because a much larger clone lies one nucleotide away. The V gene is TRBV28, the J gene TRBJ2-5; 8 nucleotides align to TRBD2. CDR3 length: 15 amino acids. Looked up from germline, CDR1 is MDHEN and CDR2 is SYDVKM. CDR3 in DNA: TGTGCCAGCAGTACCCCCGGGACTAGTCGAGAGGCCCAGTACTTC. Translated: CASSTPGTSREAQYF. Full variable domain (remainder filled in from reference TRBV28 and TRBJ2-5): DVKVTQSSRYLVKRTGEKVFLECVQDMDHENMFWYRQDPGLGLRLIYFSYDVKMKEKGDIPEGYSVSREKKERFSLILESASTNQTSMYLCASSTPGTSREAQYFGPGTRLLVL.

This chain connects TRBV7-2 to TRBJ1-1; 7 bases are a match to TRBD1. Trimming at V came to 2 bases and at J to 2 bases, leaving 8 bases not matched to a gene. The CDR3 contains 16 residues. From germline, CDR1 is SGHTA and CDR2 FQGNSA. CDR3 coding DNA: TGTGCCAGCAGCTTATCCAACAGGGGCGTAAACACTGAAGCTTTCTTT. Encoded protein: CASSLSNRGVNTEAFF.

This chain uses TRBV27 with TRBJ2-4, with 9 bases lining up with TRBD1. Trimming took 5 bases from V and 7 from J; bases not matched to a gene: 6. This CDR3 contains 14 residues. CDR1 and CDR2 (germline): MNHEY, SMNVEV (reference sequence). The CDR3 region is CASSADRGGNIQYF. The CDR3 nucleotides are TGTGCCAGCAGTGCAGACAGGGGGGGGAACATTCAGTACTTC.

About this clonotype itself: At one of its ends the junction is not consistent with the germline gene, which may arise from a read error. The chain uses TRBV20-1 and TRBJ1-2; D remains ambiguous. CDR3 length equals 12 residues. CDR1 and CDR2 (germline): DFQATT, SNEGSKA (reference sequence). This CDR3 is CSGSERDYSYTF. In nucleotides, the CDR3 is TGCAGTGGATCGGAGAGAGACTATAGCTACACCTTC.

The V and J genes are TRBV20-1 and TRBJ1-2, with D unresolved. This CDR3 spans 14 amino acids. Germline V gene sequence: CDR1 DFQATT, CDR2 SNEGSKA (reference sequence). Trimming took 0 bases from V and 7 from J, leaving 15 bases between them. The CDR3 loop reads CSARETRTGSGYTF. The CDR3 bases are TGCAGTGCTAGAGAAACCCGCACGGGGTCTGGCTACACCTTC.

The chain uses TRBV12-3 or TRBV12-4 and TRBJ2-7, with a weak D call TRBD2 (5 bases). The CDR3 totals 16 residues. Trimming left V 2 bases short and J 0 bases short, with 14 bases between. CDR3 bases: TGTGCCAGCAGTTTATTTGCTAGCTTAAGCTCCTACGAGCAGTACTTC. Amino acid sequence: CASSLFASLSSYEQYF.

The chain is built from TRBV10-3 and TRBJ2-7, with unresolved D. This CDR3 has 14 amino acids. Germline CDR1 reads ENHRY; CDR2 reads SYGVKD. Deletions cut 7 bases from V and 2 bases from J, with 15 bases between. CDR3 loop: CAIMGFTPPYEQYF. The CDR3 bases are TGTGCCATCATGGGTTTCACGCCCCCCTACGAGCAGTACTTC.

The V gene is TRBV5-6, the J gene TRBJ2-3, with D possibly matching TRBD2 (5 bases). The V end was cut by 0 bases, the J end by 2 bases, with 7 bases between. CDR1 is SGHDT, CDR2 YYEEEE, per germline. The CDR3 is 14 amino acids. Here the CDR3 reads CASSLGETTDTQYF. The CDR3 region has the DNA TGTGCCAGCAGCTTGGGGGAGACCACAGATACGCAGTATTTT.

The rearrangement uses TRBV5-1 and TRBJ1-2, with TRBD1 identical over 11 bases. J gave up 7 bases and V 4 bases, and 6 bases lay outside the gene matches. The CDR3 length is 14 residues. The germline V gene has CDR1 SGHRS and CDR2 YFSETQ. In DNA, the CDR3 is TGCGCCAGCAGCACGGGACAGGGGGTAACTGGCTACACCTTC. This codes for CASSTGQGVTGYTF.

This chain connects TRBV7-9 to TRBJ2-7, with 10 bases identical to TRBD1. Germline V lookup: CDR1 SEHNR, CDR2 FQNEAQ (reference sequence). Trimming took 5 bases from V and 1 from J; bases not matched to a gene: 8. CDR3 length: 16 residues. This chain's CDR3 is CASSPNVGQGSYEQYF. CDR3 DNA sequence: TGTGCCAGCAGCCCTAATGTGGGACAGGGGTCCTACGAGCAGTACTTC.

In its sample, this clonotype was seen many times. The chain couples TRBV25-1 to TRBJ2-7; unclear D gene. The CDR3 extends over 15 amino acids. The germline V gene has CDR1 MGHDK and CDR2 SYGVNS. Trimming cost V 6 bases and J 0 bases, with 15 bases left between them. CDR3 sequence: CASSETPGPSYEQYF. The CDR3 DNA follows: TGTGCCAGCAGCGAGACCCCGGGTCCCTCCTACGAGCAGTACTTC.

The sample holds many counts of this clonotype. This rearrangement joins TRBV28 to TRBJ2-5; TRBD2 is a possible D gene (6 bases). V was pared by 8 bases and J by 3 bases, with 13 bases between. This CDR3 comprises 13 residues. The V gene's germline CDR1 is MDHEN and CDR2 SYDVKM. The CDR3 loop reads CASGRAGKETQYF. In DNA form, the CDR3 reads TGTGCCAGCGGCAGGGCGGGGAAAGAGACCCAGTACTTC.

This clonotype has a handful of counts. The chain links TRBV10-1 to TRBJ1-1, with D perhaps TRBD1 (5 bases). V gave up 2 bases and J gave up 11 bases, with 9 bases separating them. This CDR3 spans 11 amino acids. The V gene's germline CDR1 is WNHNN and CDR2 SYGVQD (reference sequence). The CDR3 sequence is CASSERRVAFF. The CDR3 region has the DNA TGCGCCAGCAGTGAGCGCAGGGTCGCTTTCTTT.

This chain links TRBV19 with TRBJ1-6, with D hard to call. Germline V gene sequence: CDR1 LNHDA, CDR2 SQIVND (reference sequence). V lost 7 bases and J lost 10, with 11 bases in between. The CDR3 extends over 12 amino acids. The CDR3 here is CASKLGGSPLHF. The DNA of the CDR3 is TGTGCCAGTAAGCTCGGAGGCTCACCCCTCCACTTT.

This clonotype was seen ten or more times. The chain employs TRBV18 and TRBJ2-7, with TRBD2 matching 7 bases. CDR3 size: 13 residues. From germline, CDR1 is KGHSH and CDR2 LQKENI. With 3 bases clipped from V and 3 bases from J, the junction kept 2 bases outside the gene matches. Written as DNA, the CDR3 is TGTGCCAGCTCACCCGGGGGGATCTACGAGCAGTACTTC. As protein: CASSPGGIYEQYF.

There are many counts of this clonotype. The chain links TRBV7-2 to TRBJ2-7; 7 bases agree with TRBD1. Germline V CDR1 and CDR2: SGHTA, FQGNSA. This CDR3 spans 14 amino acids. The trim removed 4 bases at V and 5 bases at J, leaving 8 bases unmatched. In DNA form, the CDR3 reads TGTGCCAGCAGCTCGGGACAGTTCGTCCACGAGCAGTACTTC. Protein sequence: CASSSGQFVHEQYF. Full variable domain (rest looked up from reference TRBV7-2 and TRBJ2-7): GAGVSQSPSNKVTEKGKDVELRCDPISGHTALYWYRQSLGQGLEFLIYFQGNSAPDKSGLPSDRFSAERTGGSVSTLTIQRTQQEDSAVYLCASSSGQFVHEQYFGPGTRLTVT.

V usage is TRBV29-1 and J usage is TRBJ2-1; TRBD2 aligns across 7 bases. The V gene's germline CDR1 is SQVTM and CDR2 ANQGSEA. The CDR3 sequence is 15 residues long. The V and J ends lost 4 bases and 1 base, in that order; junction bases with no gene match: 7. The DNA for the CDR3 is TGCAGCGTTGGGAGGCGGGAGCGGTCCTACAATGAGCAGTTCTTC. Residues: CSVGRRERSYNEQFF.

This clonotype showed up just a few times. The chain carries TRBV29-1 and TRBJ1-2; D not resolved. This CDR3 has 16 residues. Germline CDR1 and CDR2: SQVTM and ANQGSEA. V lost 2 bases, J lost 2 bases, and 18 bases lay in between. The chain's CDR3 is CSVEQSAGEWNYGYTF. The CDR3 DNA follows: TGCAGCGTTGAACAATCAGCGGGAGAATGGAACTATGGCTACACCTTC.

The table lists this clonotype with many counts. The rearrangement joins TRBV2 to TRBJ1-2; D is unclear. The CDR3 totals 12 residues. Trimming left V 2 bases short and J 4 bases short, with 5 bases between. CDR1 and CDR2 from the germline V gene are SNHLY and FYNNEI. The CDR3 coding sequence is TGTGCCAGCAGTGAACAGACCTATGGCTACACCTTC. Protein: CASSEQTYGYTF.

In this sample, this clonotype turned up many times. The rearrangement links TRBV2 to TRBJ1-1; D possibly corresponds to TRBD1 (6 bases). Between the trimmed V and J ends, which lost 3 bases and 5 bases, there was a span of 16 bases. This CDR3 is built from 15 residues. CDR1 SNHLY and CDR2 FYNNEI come from the germline V gene. This chain's CDR3 is CASSERFGGRTEAFF. CDR3 coding DNA: TGTGCCAGCAGTGAGAGGTTTGGGGGCAGGACTGAAGCTTTCTTT. The full variable domain, completed using reference TRBV2 and TRBJ1-1, is EPEVTQTPSHQVTQMGQEVILRCVPISNHLYFYWYRQILGQKVEFLVSFYNNEISEKSEIFDDQFSVERPDGSNFTLKIRSTKLEDSAMYFCASSERFGGRTEAFFGQGTRLTVV.

As regards this clonotype: One base away lies a much larger clone, so this may be a sequencing read error. V gene TRBV28 combines with J gene TRBJ2-7; D not resolved. Germline V CDR1 and CDR2: MDHEN, SYDVKM. The CDR3 is made up of 11 amino acids. The CDR3 loop reads CASSSLTEQCF. In nucleotides, the CDR3 is TGTGCCAGCAGTTCCTTAACGGAGCAGTGCTTC.

Many counts were recorded for this clonotype. V is TRBV20-1 and J is TRBJ2-7; 7 bases fit TRBD2. V gave up 5 bases and J gave up 0 bases; unmatched junction bases: 7. CDR1 is DFQATT and CDR2 is SNEGSKA in the germline V gene (reference sequence). CDR3 length: 14 residues. CDR3 bases: TGCAGTGCTCGACTAGCCGGTGGCTCCTACGAGCAGTACTTC. Its translation: CSARLAGGSYEQYF.

The chain is built from TRBV6-2 or TRBV6-3 and TRBJ2-1; D is unclear. The CDR3 has 12 residues. V lost 5 bases to trimming and J lost 15 bases, with 17 bases between them. Germline CDR1 MNHEY, CDR2 SVGEGT. The CDR3 DNA sequence: TGTGCCAGCAGTGAACGGGCAGGCCGAGGGTTCTTC. It codes for CASSERAGRGFF.